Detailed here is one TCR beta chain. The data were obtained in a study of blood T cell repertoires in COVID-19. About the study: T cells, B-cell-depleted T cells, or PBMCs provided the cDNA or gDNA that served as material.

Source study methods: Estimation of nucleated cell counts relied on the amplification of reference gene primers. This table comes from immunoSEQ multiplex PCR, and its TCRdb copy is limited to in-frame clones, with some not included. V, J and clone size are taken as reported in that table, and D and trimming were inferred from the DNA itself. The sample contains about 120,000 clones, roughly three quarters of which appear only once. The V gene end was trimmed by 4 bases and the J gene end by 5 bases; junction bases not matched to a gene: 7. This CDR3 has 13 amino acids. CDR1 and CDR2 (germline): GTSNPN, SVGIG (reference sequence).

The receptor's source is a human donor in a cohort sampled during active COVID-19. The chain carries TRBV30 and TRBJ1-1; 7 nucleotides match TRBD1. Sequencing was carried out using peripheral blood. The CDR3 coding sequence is TGTGCCTGGACCTTGACAGGGTGGACTGAAGCTTTCTTT. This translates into CAWTLTGWTEAFF.